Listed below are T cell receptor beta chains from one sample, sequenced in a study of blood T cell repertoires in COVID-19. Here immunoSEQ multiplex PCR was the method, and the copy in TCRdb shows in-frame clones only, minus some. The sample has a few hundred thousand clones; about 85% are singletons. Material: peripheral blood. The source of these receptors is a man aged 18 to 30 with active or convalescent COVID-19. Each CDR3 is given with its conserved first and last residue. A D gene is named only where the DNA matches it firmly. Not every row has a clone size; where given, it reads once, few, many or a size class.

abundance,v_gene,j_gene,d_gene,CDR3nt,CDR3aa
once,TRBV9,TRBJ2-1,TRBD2,TGTGCCAGCAGCGTAGGGCGGGAGAGCTACAATGAGCAGTTCTTC,CASSVGRESYNEQFF
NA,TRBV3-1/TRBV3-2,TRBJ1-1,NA,TGTGCCAGCAGCGTACCCCAGAACTATAGTAGGTACACTGAAGCTTTCTTT,CASSVPQNYSRYTEAFF
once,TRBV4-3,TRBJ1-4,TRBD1,TGCGCCAGCAGCCAACAGACAGGGGATCAAGAAAAACTGTTTTTT,CASSQQTGDQEKLFF
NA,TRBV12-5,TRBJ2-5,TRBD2,TGTGCTAGTGGGGGGACTAGCGGGAGCAGGACCCAGTACTTC,CASGGTSGSRTQYF
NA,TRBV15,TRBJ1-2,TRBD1,TGTGCCACCAGTCCCCGGACAGGGGCTCTCTATGGCTACACCTTC,CATSPRTGALYGYTF
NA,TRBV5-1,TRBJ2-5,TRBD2,TGCGCCAGCAGGACTAGCGGGAGTAGAGAGACCCAGTACTTC,CASRTSGSRETQYF
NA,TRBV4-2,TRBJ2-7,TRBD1,TGTGCCAGCAGCGACCCGGGACAGGGTTTCGAGCAGTACTTC,CASSDPGQGFEQYF
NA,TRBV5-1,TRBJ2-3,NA,TGCGCCAGCAGCTTAACGGGAACAGATACGCAGTATTTT,CASSLTGTDTQYF
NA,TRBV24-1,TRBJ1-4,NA,TGTGCCACCAGTGATCCCAGTCGTTCTGAAAAACTGTTTTTT,CATSDPSRSEKLFF
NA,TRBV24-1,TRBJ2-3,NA,TGTGCCGTCGGAGGGGCTAGCACAGATACGCAGTATTTT,CAVGGASTDTQYF
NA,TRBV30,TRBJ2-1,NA,TGTGCCGGACCGGCAGGGTCCTACAATGAGCAGTTCTTC,CAGPAGSYNEQFF
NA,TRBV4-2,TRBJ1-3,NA,TGTGCCAGCAGCCAAGATCGAGACACCATATATTTT,CASSQDRDTIYF
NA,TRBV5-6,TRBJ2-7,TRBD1,TGTGCCAGCAGCACCCGGCGAGGACAGGGATTCTACGAGCAGTACTTC,CASSTRRGQGFYEQYF
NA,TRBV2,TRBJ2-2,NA,TGTGCCAGCATTAGAGCGGAGCATACCACCGGGGAGCTGTTTTTT,CASIRAEHTTGELFF
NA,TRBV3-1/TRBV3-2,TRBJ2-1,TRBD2,TGTGCCAGCAGCCAAGTGGGACTAGCGGTCTATGAGCAGTTCTTC,CASSQVGLAVYEQFF
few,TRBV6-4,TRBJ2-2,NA,TGTGCCAGCAGTGACGGACAGAACACCGGGGAGCTGTTTTTT,CASSDGQNTGELFF
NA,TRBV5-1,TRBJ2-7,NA,TGCGCCAGCAGCTTGGCCGCGGAGTACGAGCAGTACTTC,CASSLAAEYEQYF
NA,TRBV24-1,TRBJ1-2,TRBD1,TGTGCCACCAGTGATGGGACAGGCTATGGCTACACCTTC,CATSDGTGYGYTF
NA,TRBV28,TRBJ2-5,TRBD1,TGTGCCAGCAGTCCCGGGACAGGGGCTTTAGAGACCCAGTACTTC,CASSPGTGALETQYF
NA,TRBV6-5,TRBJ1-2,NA,TGTGCCAGCAGTCATGTCAGTAACTATGGCTACACCTTC,CASSHVSNYGYTF
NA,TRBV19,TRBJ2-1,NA,TGTGCCAGTCTCGAGGCAGCCTACAATGAGCAGTTCTTC,CASLEAAYNEQFF
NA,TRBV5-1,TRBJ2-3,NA,TGCGCCAGCAGCCTTGTAGCGGCCAGAGGAGATACGCAGTATTTT,CASSLVAARGDTQYF
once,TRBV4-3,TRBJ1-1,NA,TGCGCCAGCAGCCAAGATGGGGGGGTGAACACTGAAGCTTTCTTT,CASSQDGGVNTEAFF
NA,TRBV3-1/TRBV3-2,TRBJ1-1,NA,TGTGCCAGCACCCCATCCGGGGGAGGGCTTGAAGCTTTCTTT,CASTPSGGGLEAFF
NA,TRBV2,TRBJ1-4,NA,TGTGCCAGCAGTGGACAGATCAATGAAAAACTGTTTTTT,CASSGQINEKLFF
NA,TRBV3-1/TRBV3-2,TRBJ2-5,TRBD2,TGTGCCAGCAGCCAAGTCGTACTAGCGGAGACCCAGTACTTC,CASSQVVLAETQYF
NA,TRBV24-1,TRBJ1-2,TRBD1,TGTGCCACCAGTGATCTCACAGGGGCGACCAGTGGCTACACCTTC,CATSDLTGATSGYTF
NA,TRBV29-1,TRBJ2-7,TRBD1,TGCAGCGTCACCCGGGACAGTGGGTACGAGCAGTACTTC,CSVTRDSGYEQYF
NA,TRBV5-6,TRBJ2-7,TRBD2,TGTGCCAGCAGTCGTGCGGGGGGCCAATACGAGCAGTACTTC,CASSRAGGQYEQYF